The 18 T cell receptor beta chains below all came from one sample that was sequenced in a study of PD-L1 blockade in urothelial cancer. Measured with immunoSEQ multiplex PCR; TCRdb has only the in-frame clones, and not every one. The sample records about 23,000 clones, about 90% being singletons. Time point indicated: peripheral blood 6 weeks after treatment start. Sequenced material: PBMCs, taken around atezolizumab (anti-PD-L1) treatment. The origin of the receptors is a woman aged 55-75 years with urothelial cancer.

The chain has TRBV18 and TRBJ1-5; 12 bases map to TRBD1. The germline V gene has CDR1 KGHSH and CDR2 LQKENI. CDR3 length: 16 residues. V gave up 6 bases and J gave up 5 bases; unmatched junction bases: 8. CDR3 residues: CASSPMGQGAYQPQHF. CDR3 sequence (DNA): TGTGCCAGCTCCCCGATGGGACAGGGGGCTTATCAGCCCCAGCATTTT.

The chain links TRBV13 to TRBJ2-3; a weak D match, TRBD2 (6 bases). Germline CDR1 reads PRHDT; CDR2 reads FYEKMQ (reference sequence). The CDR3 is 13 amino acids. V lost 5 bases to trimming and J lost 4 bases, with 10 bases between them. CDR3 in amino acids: CASSAPSADTQYF. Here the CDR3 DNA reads TGTGCCAGCAGCGCCCCTAGCGCAGATACGCAGTATTTT.

CDR3 in DNA: TGTGCCACTTCCCAAGGGCCGGAACGGGGGACCCAGTACTTC. It yields the protein CATSQGPERGTQYF. This chain links TRBV7-3 with TRBJ2-5, with D tentatively TRBD2 (5 bases). Per germline, CDR1 SGHTA and CDR2 FQGTGA. V was clipped by 10 bases and J by 7 bases, with 22 bases between them. This CDR3 has 14 amino acids.

The CDR3: CASSPAGESYNEQFF. In DNA, the CDR3 is TGTGCCAGCAGCCCAGCGGGAGAATCCTACAATGAGCAGTTCTTC. The chain carries TRBV4-2 and TRBJ2-1; 8 bases agree with TRBD2. V shed 4 bases and J 1 base; nucleotides not matched to a gene: 3. Germline CDR1 is LGHNA and CDR2 is YNFKEQ. The CDR3 extends over 15 amino acids.

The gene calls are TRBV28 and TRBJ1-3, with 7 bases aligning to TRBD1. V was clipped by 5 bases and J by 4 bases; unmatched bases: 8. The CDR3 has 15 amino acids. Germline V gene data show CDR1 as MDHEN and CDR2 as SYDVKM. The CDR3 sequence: CASSAWDSDGNTIYF. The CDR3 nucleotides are TGTGCCAGCAGTGCCTGGGACAGCGACGGAAACACCATATATTTT. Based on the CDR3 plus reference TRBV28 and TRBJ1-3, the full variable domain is DVKVTQSSRYLVKRTGEKVFLECVQDMDHENMFWYRQDPGLGLRLIYFSYDVKMKEKGDIPEGYSVSREKKERFSLILESASTNQTSMYLCASSAWDSDGNTIYFGEGSWLTVV.

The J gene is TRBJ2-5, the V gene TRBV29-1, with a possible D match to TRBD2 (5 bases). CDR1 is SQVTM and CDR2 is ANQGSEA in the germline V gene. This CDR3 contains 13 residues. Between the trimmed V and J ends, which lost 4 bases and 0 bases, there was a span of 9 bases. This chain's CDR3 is CSVVHGNQETQYF. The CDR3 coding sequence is TGCAGCGTTGTCCACGGGAACCAAGAGACCCAGTACTTC.

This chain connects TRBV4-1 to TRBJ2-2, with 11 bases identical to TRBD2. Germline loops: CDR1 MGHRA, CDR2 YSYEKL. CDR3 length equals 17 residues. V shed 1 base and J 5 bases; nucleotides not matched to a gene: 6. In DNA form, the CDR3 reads TGCGCCAGCAGCCAAGGGCTAGCGGGAGGACCAACCGGGGAGCTGTTTTTT. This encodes CASSQGLAGGPTGELFF.

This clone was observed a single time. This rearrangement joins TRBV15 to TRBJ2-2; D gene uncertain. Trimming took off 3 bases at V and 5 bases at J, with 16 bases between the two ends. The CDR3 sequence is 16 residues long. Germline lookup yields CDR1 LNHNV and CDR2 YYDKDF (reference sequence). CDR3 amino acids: CATSSLMQADTGELFF. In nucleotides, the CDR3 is TGTGCCACCAGCAGTTTAATGCAGGCAGATACCGGGGAGCTGTTTTTT.

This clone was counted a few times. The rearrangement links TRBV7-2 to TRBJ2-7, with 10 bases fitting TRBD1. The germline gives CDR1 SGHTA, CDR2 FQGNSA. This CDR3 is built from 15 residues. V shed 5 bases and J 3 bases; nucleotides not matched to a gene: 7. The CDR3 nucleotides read TGTGCCAGCAGCCAACGGGGGACAGGGGTCTACGAGCAGTACTTC. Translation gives CASSQRGTGVYEQYF.

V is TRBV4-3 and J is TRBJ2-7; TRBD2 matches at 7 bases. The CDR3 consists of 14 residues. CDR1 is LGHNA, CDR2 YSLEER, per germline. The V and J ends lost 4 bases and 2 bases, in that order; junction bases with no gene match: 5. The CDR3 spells CASSLGRETYEQYF. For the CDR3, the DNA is TGCGCCAGCAGCCTTGGGAGGGAAACCTACGAGCAGTACTTC.

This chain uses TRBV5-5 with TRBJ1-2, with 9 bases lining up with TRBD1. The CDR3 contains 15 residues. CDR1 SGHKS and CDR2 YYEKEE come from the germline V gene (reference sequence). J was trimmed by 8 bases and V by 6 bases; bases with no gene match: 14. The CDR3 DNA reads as TGTGCCAGCACCAGGACAGGGGCGCTGAGCGACGGCTACACCTTC. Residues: CASTRTGALSDGYTF.

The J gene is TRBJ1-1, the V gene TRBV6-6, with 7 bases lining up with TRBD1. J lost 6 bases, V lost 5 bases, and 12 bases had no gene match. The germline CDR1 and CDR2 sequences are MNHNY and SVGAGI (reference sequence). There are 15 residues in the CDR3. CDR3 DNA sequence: TGTGCCAGCAGTAAACCGGGACAGATCATCCCTGAAGCTTTCTTT. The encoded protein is CASSKPGQIIPEAFF.

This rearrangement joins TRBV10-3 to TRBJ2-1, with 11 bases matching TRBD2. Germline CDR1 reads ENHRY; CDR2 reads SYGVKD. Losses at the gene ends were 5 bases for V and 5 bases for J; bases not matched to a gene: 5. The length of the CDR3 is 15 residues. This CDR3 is CAISNLAGGDNEQFF. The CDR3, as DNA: TGTGCCATCAGTAATCTAGCGGGGGGTGACAATGAGCAGTTCTTC.

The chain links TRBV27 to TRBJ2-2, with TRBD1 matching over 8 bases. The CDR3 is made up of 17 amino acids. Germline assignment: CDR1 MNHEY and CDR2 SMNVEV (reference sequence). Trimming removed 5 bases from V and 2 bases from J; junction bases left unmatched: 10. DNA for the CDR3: TGTGCCAGCAGTGATCTACGGGACAGGAGAAACACCGGGGAGCTGTTTTTT. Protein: CASSDLRDRRNTGELFF.

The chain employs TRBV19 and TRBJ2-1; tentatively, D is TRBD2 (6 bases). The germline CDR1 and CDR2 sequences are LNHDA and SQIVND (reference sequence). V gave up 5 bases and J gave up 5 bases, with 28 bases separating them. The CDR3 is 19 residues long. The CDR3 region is CASSRTGLLWRALDNEQFF. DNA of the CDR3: TGTGCCAGTAGTCGGACGGGACTTCTGTGGAGGGCTTTGGACAATGAGCAGTTCTTC.

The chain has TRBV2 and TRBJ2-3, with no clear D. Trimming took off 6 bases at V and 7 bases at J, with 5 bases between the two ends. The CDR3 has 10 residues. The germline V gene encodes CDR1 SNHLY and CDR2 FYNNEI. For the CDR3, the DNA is TGTGCCAGCAGCCTATATACGCAGTATTTT. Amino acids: CASSLYTQYF.

The CDR3 sequence: CASSQDRTDTQYF. The CDR3 region has the DNA TGCGCCAGCAGCCAAGATAGAACAGATACGCAGTATTTT. V usage is TRBV4-3 and J usage is TRBJ2-3, with D unclear. V gave up 0 bases and J gave up 3 bases, with 4 bases separating them. Germline values: CDR1 LGHNA, CDR2 YSLEER. This CDR3 region has 13 residues.

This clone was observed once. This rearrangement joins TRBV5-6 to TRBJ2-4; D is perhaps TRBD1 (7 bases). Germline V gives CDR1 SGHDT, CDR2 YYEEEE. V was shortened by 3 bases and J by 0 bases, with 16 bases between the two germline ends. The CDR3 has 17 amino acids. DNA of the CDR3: TGTGCCAGCAGCTGGCGGGGACAGCAACTAGCCAAAAACATTCAGTACTTC. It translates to CASSWRGQQLAKNIQYF.